The T cell receptor (beta chain) under discussion was sequenced for a study of T cell repertoires in cytomegalovirus infection. Background on the study: In the study, CMV epitopes included recently identified HLA-C-restricted and well-studied HLA-B-restricted ones. Indications came from public TCR beta signatures; they pointed to CMV infection and to a matching HLA type.

CDR1 MNHEY and CDR2 SMNVEV come from the germline V gene (reference sequence). V was trimmed by 6 bases and J by 6 bases, leaving 15 bases between them. This CDR3 has 14 amino acids. With respect to this clonotype: Its antigen is unknown.

One entry per CDR3 protein results from TCRdb running MiXCR on the reads. The sample records around 900,000 distinct CDR3 sequences, roughly 30% being singletons. Findings and limits, study-wide: Cumulative public TCR beta family frequency identified carriers of CMV plus the relevant HLA. HLA-C-restricted, CMV-specific TCR beta clonotypes were dominant ex vivo.

The source of this sequence is a human donor in good health (CMV status not recorded). Some clones in this sample may be carry-over from other donors' samples. The V call is TRBV27, the J call TRBJ1-5; D is perhaps TRBD1 (5 bases). Material: cultured CD8+ T cells from PBMCs, obtained from culture after CMV antigen stimulation. The CDR3 here is CASRPRVRFQPQHF. Here the CDR3 DNA reads TGTGCCAGCAGGCCCAGGGTGAGATTTCAGCCCCAGCATTTT.